These 19 T cell receptor beta chains came from one sample sequenced in a study of patients and donors after allogeneic stem cell transplantation. In TCRdb, the RT-PCR reads were re-called with MiXCR into one record per CDR3 protein. Of approximately 61,000 distinct CDR3 sequences listed, about 14% are singletons. Sequencing used blood, either unsorted or a sorted T cell fraction (not recorded which). The receptor set was obtained from a human donor who was either an allogeneic HSCT recipient or a stem cell or donor lymphocyte infusion donor (not recorded which). It is not recorded whose cells these are; they may come from a transplant donor.

The chain combines TRBV27 with TRBJ1-2, with 7 bases aligning to TRBD1. The CDR3 has 14 amino acids. Germline assignment: CDR1 MNHEY and CDR2 SMNVEV (reference sequence). After removal of 5 bases from V and 6 bases from J, the junction contained 9 bases not matched to a gene. The CDR3 DNA reads TGTGCCAGCAGTCCCCAGGGGGGGTACCATGGCTACACCTTC. Residues: CASSPQGGYHGYTF.

The chain links TRBV21-1 to TRBJ2-1; the DNA was not compared with TRBD2, the D call given in the table. TRBV21-1 counts as a pseudogene. The CDR3 extends over 17 amino acids. The CDR3 loop reads CASSKGWQKSTGGEQFF. In DNA form, the CDR3 reads TGTGCCAGCAGCAAGGGGTGGCAGAAGTCCACCGGTGGTGAGCAGTTCTTC.

In this sample, this clonotype turned up many times. The V call is TRBV4-1, the J call TRBJ1-1; D perhaps matches TRBD1 (6 bases). Germline CDR1 reads MGHRA; CDR2 reads YSYEKL. V dropped 0 bases and J dropped 1 base, with 12 bases sitting between them. There are 16 residues in the CDR3. In DNA, the CDR3 is TGCGCCAGCAGCCAAGATGGGGTAGGGGGGAACACTGAAGCTTTCTTT. Protein product: CASSQDGVGGNTEAFF.

This clonotype came up many times. J is TRBJ1-2 and V is TRBV27; D gene uncertain. The CDR3 has 14 residues. V was cut by 3 bases and J by 4 bases, with 12 bases left in between. CDR1 and CDR2 from the germline V gene are MNHEY and SMNVEV (reference sequence). The CDR3 sequence is CASSLAGSSYGYTF. The DNA for the CDR3 is TGTGCCAGCAGTTTGGCGGGGTCCAGCTATGGCTACACCTTC.

This chain joins TRBV7-9 and TRBJ2-7; 9 bases align to TRBD2. Germline V lookup: CDR1 SEHNR, CDR2 FQNEAQ (reference sequence). With 5 bases clipped from V and 2 bases from J, the junction kept 4 bases outside the gene matches. The CDR3 consists of 14 residues. The CDR3 coding sequence is TGTGCCAGCAGCCGGACTAGCGAAACCTACGAGCAGTACTTC. Amino acids: CASSRTSETYEQYF.

This clonotype was counted many times. The genes are TRBV7-9 and TRBJ1-1, with 7 bases lining up with TRBD1. The CDR3 loop spans 16 amino acids. Germline lookup yields CDR1 SEHNR and CDR2 FQNEAQ (reference sequence). The V and J ends lost 1 base and 1 base, in that order; junction bases with no gene match: 6. Here the CDR3 DNA reads TGTGCCAGCAGCTTAGTCCCGGGGACAGAGAACACTGAAGCTTTCTTT. The encoded protein is CASSLVPGTENTEAFF. The full variable domain, its missing parts supplied by reference TRBV7-9 and TRBJ1-1, is DTGVSQNPRHKITKRGQNVTFRCDPISEHNRLYWYRQTLGQGPEFLTYFQNEAQLEKSRLLSDRFSAERPKGSFSTLEIQRTEQGDSAMYLCASSLVPGTENTEAFFGQGTRLTVV.

The CDR3 sequence is CASSGSLAGLYNEQFF. CDR3 nucleotide sequence: TGTGCCAGCAGTGGCTCACTAGCGGGTCTCTACAATGAGCAGTTCTTC. The V and J genes are TRBV6-5 and TRBJ2-1; 9 bases line up with TRBD2. V gave up 5 bases and J gave up 3 bases; unmatched junction bases: 8. CDR1 is MNHEY and CDR2 is SVGAGI in the germline V gene. CDR3 length: 16 residues.

This clonotype was counted between two and nine times. The chain links TRBV27 to TRBJ2-5; 7 nucleotides align to TRBD1. CDR1 and CDR2 (germline): MNHEY, SMNVEV (reference sequence). V was clipped by 2 bases and J by 3 bases; unmatched bases: 3. The CDR3 contains 14 residues. The CDR3: CASSLPDRKETQYF. CDR3 DNA sequence: TGTGCCAGCAGTTTACCGGACAGGAAAGAGACCCAGTACTTC.

This rearrangement joins TRBV20-1 to TRBJ2-1, with TRBD2 matching 10 bases. Trimming took 4 bases from V and 14 from J; bases not matched to a gene: 5. The CDR3 runs to 11 residues. From germline, CDR1 is DFQATT and CDR2 SNEGSKA (reference sequence). The CDR3 DNA sequence: TGCAGTGCTATTGTGGGACTAGCGAAGTTCTTC. Translating gives CSAIVGLAKFF.

This chain links TRBV14 with TRBJ2-7; 9 nucleotides line up with TRBD2. The CDR3 is 15 amino acids. Germline loops: CDR1 SGHDN, CDR2 FVKESK. The trim removed 4 bases at V and 3 bases at J, leaving 7 bases unmatched. CDR3 sequence reads: CASSPPGLAGYEQYF. The CDR3 DNA reads TGTGCCAGCAGCCCTCCGGGACTAGCAGGCTACGAGCAGTACTTC.

This clonotype was picked up a small number of times. The rearrangement uses TRBV5-1 and TRBJ2-3; 7 positions agree with TRBD2. Germline V gene sequence: CDR1 SGHRS, CDR2 YFSETQ. The CDR3 covers 15 residues. V lost 3 bases, J lost 1 base, and 5 bases stayed unmatched. The CDR3 region has the DNA TGCGCCAGCAGCTCGCGGGAGCGCGGCACAGATACGCAGTATTTT. Translating it yields CASSSRERGTDTQYF. Full variable domain (missing parts from reference TRBV5-1 and TRBJ2-3): KAGVTQTPRYLIKTRGQQVTLSCSPISGHRSVSWYQQTPGQGLQFLFEYFSETQRNKGNFPGRFSGRQFSNSRSEMNVSTLELGDSALYLCASSSRERGTDTQYFGPGTRLTVL.

This clonotype has just one count. The V gene is TRBV4-1, the J gene TRBJ2-5; maybe TRBD2 (5 bases). V lost 4 bases and J 5 bases, leaving 23 bases between the germline ends. This CDR3 has 17 amino acids. Germline CDR1 reads MGHRA; CDR2 reads YSYEKL. This CDR3 reads CASSPADGVRLRETQYF. The CDR3 coding sequence is TGCGCCAGCAGCCCTGCGGACGGGGTACGTCTGAGGGAGACCCAGTACTTC.

V gene TRBV7-9 combines with J gene TRBJ1-5; D is undetermined. Germline lookup yields CDR1 SEHNR and CDR2 FQNEAQ (reference sequence). The CDR3 contains 14 residues. V was clipped by 5 bases and J by 0 bases, with 8 bases between them. CDR3 nucleotides: TGTGCCAGCAGCCCATATCATAGCAATCAGCCCCAGCATTTT. Residues: CASSPYHSNQPQHF.

A few counts support this clonotype. The V and J genes are TRBV19 and TRBJ2-2; the match to TRBD1 covers 9 bases. Germline V gene sequence: CDR1 LNHDA, CDR2 SQIVND (reference sequence). J lost 11 bases, V lost 6 bases, and 7 bases had no gene match. The CDR3 length is 13 residues. As DNA, the CDR3 is TGTGCCAGTAGAAAACAGGGGGCCGCAGAGCTGTTTTTT. This translates into CASRKQGAAELFF.

This clonotype was seen at least ten times. The chain joins TRBV20-1 to TRBJ1-6; weak D call: TRBD1 (5 bases). V gave up 8 bases and J gave up 8 bases, with 22 bases separating them. The CDR3 is 15 residues long. The germline V gene has CDR1 DFQATT and CDR2 SNEGSKA (reference sequence). CDR3 DNA: TGCAGTCGTAGAGGGGAGTTGGGCTGGTATTCACCCCTCCACTTT. Its translation: CSRRGELGWYSPLHF.

The chain combines TRBV7-2 with TRBJ2-3; 10 nucleotides align to TRBD2. J lost 0 bases, V lost 1 base, and 1 base had no gene match. There are 16 residues in the CDR3. Germline CDR1 reads SGHTA; CDR2 reads FQGNSA. The DNA of the CDR3 is TGTGCCAGCAGCTTAGGACTAGCGGGTAGCACAGATACGCAGTATTTT. It translates to CASSLGLAGSTDTQYF.

The chain recombines TRBV19 with TRBJ1-2; no firm D call. CDR1 LNHDA and CDR2 SQIVND come from the germline V gene (reference sequence). This CDR3 has 14 amino acids. V dropped 3 bases and J dropped 5 bases, with 13 bases sitting between them. CDR3 bases: TGTGCCAGTAGTATTAGCAGGAAGGCGTATGGCTACACCTTC. It codes for CASSISRKAYGYTF.

This clonotype was counted only a few times. The CDR3 DNA reads TGTGCCATCAGGGGACTAGAGTACAATGAGCAGTTCTTC. Translating gives CAIRGLEYNEQFF. The V call is TRBV10-3, the J call TRBJ2-1, with 8 bases aligning to TRBD2. Looked up from germline, CDR1 is ENHRY and CDR2 is SYGVKD. The J segment lost 4 bases and the V segment lost 6 bases, leaving 2 bases of the junction unmatched. The CDR3 length is 13 residues.

This clonotype appeared a few times. The chain employs TRBV11-3 and TRBJ2-1; the D is unclear. Trimming took 4 bases from V and 9 from J, leaving 13 bases between them. Looked up from germline, CDR1 is SGHNT and CDR2 is YENEEA. The CDR3 length is 13 residues. This CDR3 is CASSSPRWSEQFF. In DNA form, the CDR3 reads TGTGCCAGCAGCTCTCCTAGGTGGAGTGAGCAGTTCTTC.